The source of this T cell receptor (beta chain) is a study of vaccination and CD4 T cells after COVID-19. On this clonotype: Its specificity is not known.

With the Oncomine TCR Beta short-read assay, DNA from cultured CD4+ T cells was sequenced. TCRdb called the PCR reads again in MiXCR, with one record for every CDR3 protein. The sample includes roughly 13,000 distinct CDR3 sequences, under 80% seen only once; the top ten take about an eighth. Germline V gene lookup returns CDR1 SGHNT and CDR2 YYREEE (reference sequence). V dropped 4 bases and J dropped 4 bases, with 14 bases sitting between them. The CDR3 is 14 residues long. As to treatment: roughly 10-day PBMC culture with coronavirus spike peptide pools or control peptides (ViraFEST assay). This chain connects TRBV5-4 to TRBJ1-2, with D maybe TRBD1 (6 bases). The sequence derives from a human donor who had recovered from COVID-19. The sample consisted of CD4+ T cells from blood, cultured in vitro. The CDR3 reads CASSPQTGSYGYTF. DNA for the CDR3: TGTGCCAGCAGCCCCCAGACAGGTTCCTATGGCTACACCTTC.